This TCR beta chain appears in the sequencing data of a study of beta chain features in type 1 diabetes. Whole-study findings and limits: Highly expressing activated T cells could be over-counted with a cDNA template.

To note about this clone: Its antigen remains unknown.

The study reverse transcribed the entire isolated RNA, so it sequenced expressed TCRB transcripts. Method: immunoSEQ multiplex PCR; TCRdb's copy keeps in-frame clones and lacks some. The table has over 120,000 clones, about a tenth seen once. Germline V gene lookup returns CDR1 LGHNA and CDR2 YNFKEQ. This CDR3 region has 16 residues. V lost 3 bases and J lost 4; bases outside the gene matches: 6. Specimen: central memory CD4+ T cells from blood. The receptor's source is a man aged 18 to 30 in good health. The chain uses TRBV4-2 and TRBJ2-7, with 13 bases lining up with TRBD2. As DNA, the CDR3 is TGTGCCAGCAGCCAGACACTAGCGGGGGGGCAGTACGAGCAGTACTTC. It translates to CASSQTLAGGQYEQYF.